A single sample gave rise to the 24 T cell receptor beta chains below, sequenced in a study of blood T cell repertoires in COVID-19. Some clones are missing from TCRdb's copy, which holds only in-frame ones; the method was immunoSEQ multiplex PCR. The sample carries about 220,000 clones, more than 65% recorded once. Sequencing was performed on peripheral blood. The receptors here all came from a man aged 50 to 60 with active or convalescent COVID-19.

This clone is a singleton in its sample. The chain couples TRBV7-3 to TRBJ1-1; a weak D match, TRBD1 (6 bases). The CDR3 sequence is 14 residues long. Germline CDR1 is SGHTA and CDR2 is FQGTGA. Trimming took 6 bases from V and 4 from J, leaving 15 bases between them. The CDR3 nucleotides are TGTGCCAGCAGTGAACAGGGTGGCGGCACTGAAGCTTTCTTT. The encoded protein is CASSEQGGGTEAFF.

The table lists this clone with a few counts. The rearrangement links TRBV5-6 to TRBJ2-1, with 11 bases fitting TRBD2. The CDR3 contains 16 residues. The J segment lost 6 bases and the V segment lost 2 bases, leaving 7 bases of the junction unmatched. Germline V lookup: CDR1 SGHDT, CDR2 YYEEEE. CDR3: CASSFASGGFSNEQFF. As DNA, the CDR3 is TGTGCCAGCAGCTTTGCTAGCGGGGGGTTTAGCAATGAGCAGTTCTTC. The variable domain in full, with the rest retrieved from reference TRBV5-6 and TRBJ2-1, is DAGVTQSPTHLIKTRGQQVTLRCSPKSGHDTVSWYQQALGQGPQFIFQYYEEEERQRGNFPDRFSGHQFPNYSSELNVNALLLGDSALYLCASSFASGGFSNEQFFGPGTRLTVL.

This clone was observed at least ten times. This chain links TRBV4-2 with TRBJ2-2, with 7 bases matching TRBD2. The CDR3 is 15 amino acids. Trimming took 4 bases from V and 2 from J; bases not matched to a gene: 4. Germline CDR1 LGHNA, CDR2 YNFKEQ. The CDR3 here is CASSPEAGNTGELFF. CDR3 coding DNA: TGTGCCAGCAGCCCCGAAGCGGGAAACACCGGGGAGCTGTTTTTT.

V usage is TRBV6-5 and J usage is TRBJ1-1, with 7 positions matching TRBD1. The CDR3 extends over 16 amino acids. The J segment lost 4 bases and the V segment lost 0 bases, leaving 8 bases of the junction unmatched. CDR1 MNHEY and CDR2 SVGAGI come from the germline V gene. The DNA for the CDR3 is TGTGCCAGCAGTTACTCCCTGACAGGGAGGAGCACTGAAGCTTTCTTT. The encoded protein is CASSYSLTGRSTEAFF.

This sequence joins TRBV30 and TRBJ2-7, with TRBD1 matching over 7 bases. Trimming took 0 bases from V and 7 from J; bases not matched to a gene: 6. The CDR3 is made up of 13 amino acids. CDR1 is GTSNPN and CDR2 is SVGIG in the germline V gene (reference sequence). The chain's CDR3 is CAWSVGTVEEQYF. The CDR3 coding sequence is TGTGCCTGGAGTGTAGGGACAGTAGAAGAGCAGTACTTC.

The rearrangement links TRBV25-1 to TRBJ1-6; D is possibly TRBD1 (6 bases). The CDR3 extends over 15 amino acids. Per germline, CDR1 MGHDK and CDR2 SYGVNS. The germline V and J ends were trimmed by 1 base and 8 bases, with 12 bases remaining between them. Here the CDR3 reads CASSELAGADSPLHF. The CDR3 DNA is TGTGCCAGCAGTGAATTGGCAGGGGCCGATTCACCCCTCCACTTT.

As for this clone: Relative to the germline gene, one junction end is altered; a read error may explain this. The V gene is TRBV7-7, the J gene TRBJ2-2; D call uncertain. In germline, CDR1 is SSHAT, CDR2 FNYEAQ (reference sequence). This CDR3 is 12 amino acids long. CDR3 in DNA: TGTGCTAGCAGCTCCTACACCGGGGAGCTGTTTTTT. This translates into CASSSYTGELFF.

V is TRBV4-3 and J is TRBJ1-6, with D possibly TRBD1 on 6 matching bases. Trimming left V 4 bases short and J 10 bases short, with 14 bases between. The CDR3 is 14 residues long. Germline-derived CDR1 and CDR2 are LGHNA and YSLEER. The DNA for the CDR3 is TGCGCCAGCAGCCTTACAGGGCGAGGATCACCCCTCCACTTT. Translating gives CASSLTGRGSPLHF.

This chain connects TRBV7-9 to TRBJ2-2; no reliable D call. V was clipped by 1 base and J by 1 base, with 10 bases between them. The CDR3 loop spans 16 amino acids. Germline CDR1 and CDR2: SEHNR and FQNEAQ (reference sequence). The CDR3 loop is CASSLEGGLNTGELFF. DNA for the CDR3: TGTGCCAGCAGCTTAGAAGGTGGGCTGAACACCGGGGAGCTGTTTTTT. Supplemented by reference TRBV7-9 and TRBJ2-2, the full variable domain reads DTGVSQNPRHKITKRGQNVTFRCDPISEHNRLYWYRQTLGQGPEFLTYFQNEAQLEKSRLLSDRFSAERPKGSFSTLEIQRTEQGDSAMYLCASSLEGGLNTGELFFGEGSRLTVL.

The CDR3 DNA follows: TGTGCCAGCAGGCCGGACGGGGGCTATGGCTACACCTTC. Translated, it gives CASRPDGGYGYTF. This rearrangement joins TRBV2 to TRBJ1-2; D possibly corresponds to TRBD1 (5 bases). With 6 bases removed from V and 4 bases from J, the gap between germline ends came to 12 bases. CDR1 and CDR2 from the germline V gene are SNHLY and FYNNEI. The CDR3 extends over 13 amino acids.

The J gene is TRBJ2-7, the V gene TRBV27; 8 bases are a match to TRBD1. Germline CDR1 and CDR2: MNHEY and SMNVEV (reference sequence). The CDR3 is 15 residues long. V trimming: 5 bases; J trimming: 3 bases; junction bases outside the gene matches: 9. This chain's CDR3 is CASSPLTGEVYEQYF. The CDR3, as DNA: TGTGCCAGCAGTCCTCTGACAGGGGAGGTCTACGAGCAGTACTTC.

CDR3 coding DNA: TGCGCCAGCAGCCAAGATTCCCTTTACGAGCAGTACGTC. Encoded protein: CASSQDSLYEQYV. This chain joins TRBV4-1 and TRBJ2-7; D uncertain. Germline CDR1 is MGHRA and CDR2 is YSYEKL. The CDR3 sequence is 13 residues long. The germline V and J ends were trimmed by 0 bases and 4 bases, with 7 bases remaining between them.

The CDR3 DNA sequence: TGTGCCAGCAGGCCGCCGGGGACAGGGGACTATGGCTACACCTTC. The encoded protein is CASRPPGTGDYGYTF. The chain has TRBV11-2 and TRBJ1-2; TRBD1 matches 10 bases. Looked up from germline, CDR1 is SGHAT and CDR2 is FQNNGV. The CDR3 is 15 amino acids. V lost 6 bases and J lost 3; bases outside the gene matches: 7.

The chain employs TRBV11-2 and TRBJ1-1; no definite D call. Germline V lookup: CDR1 SGHAT, CDR2 FQNNGV. V was clipped by 2 bases and J by 6 bases, with 4 bases between them. This CDR3 has 11 amino acids. DNA for the CDR3: TGTGCCAGCAGCTTAATCTCTGAAGCTTTCTTT. It translates to CASSLISEAFF. Using reference TRBV11-2 and TRBJ1-1 for the parts outside the CDR3, the full variable domain is EAGVAQSPRYKIIEKRQSVAFWCNPISGHATLYWYQQILGQGPKLLIQFQNNGVVDDSQLPKDRFSAERLKGVDSTLKIQPAKLEDSAVYLCASSLISEAFFGQGTRLTVV.

V is TRBV29-1 and J is TRBJ2-5, with unresolved D. CDR1 and CDR2 from the germline V gene are SQVTM and ANQGSEA. This CDR3 spans 15 amino acids. Trimming shortened V by 0 bases and J by 5 bases, and 16 bases separated the two germline ends. The CDR3 sequence is CSVEDHGRPGETQYF. The DNA of the CDR3 is TGCAGCGTTGAAGATCACGGCAGGCCTGGGGAGACCCAGTACTTC.

The V and J genes are TRBV14 and TRBJ1-1; TRBD1 is a possible D gene (5 bases). The CDR3 runs to 18 residues. Per germline, CDR1 SGHDN and CDR2 FVKESK. With 3 bases removed from V and 3 bases from J, the gap between germline ends came to 23 bases. CDR3 in DNA: TGTGCCAGCAGCCACCCCCCCGCGGGAAACAGGTGGGACACTGAAGCTTTCTTT. Protein: CASSHPPAGNRWDTEAFF.

V usage is TRBV6-6 and J usage is TRBJ1-3; tentatively, D is TRBD1 (5 bases). This CDR3 contains 15 residues. V gave up 4 bases and J gave up 0 bases, with 10 bases separating them. The germline gives CDR1 MNHNY, CDR2 SVGAGI (reference sequence). The CDR3 DNA is TGTGCCAGCAGTTGGGGCCAGTCCTCTGGAAACACCATATATTTT. It encodes CASSWGQSSGNTIYF.

The chain recombines TRBV9 with TRBJ2-1; D gene unclear. V lost 0 bases and J 6 bases, leaving 16 bases between the germline ends. Germline CDR1 SGDLS, CDR2 YYNGEE. This CDR3 region has 16 residues. The CDR3 bases are TGTGCCAGCAGCGTAGCGGCACCGCAGGCGAGCAATGAGCAGTTCTTC. Encoded protein: CASSVAAPQASNEQFF.

The genes are TRBV9 and TRBJ1-1; D possibly corresponds to TRBD1 (6 bases). The germline V gene has CDR1 SGDLS and CDR2 YYNGEE. V shed 4 bases and J shed 4 bases, with 17 bases lying between them. The CDR3 length is 15 residues. DNA for the CDR3: TGTGCCAGCAGCCCCCGGGACACCACGGCCACTGAAGCTTTCTTT. Translation gives CASSPRDTTATEAFF.

The V call is TRBV27, the J call TRBJ2-1, with TRBD2 identical over 8 bases. This CDR3 has 16 residues. Germline V lookup: CDR1 MNHEY, CDR2 SMNVEV (reference sequence). With V trimmed by 6 bases and J by 1 base, 8 bases remained unmatched. CDR3 residues: CASSQFGGVSYNEQFF. The CDR3 DNA is TGTGCCAGCAGCCAATTCGGGGGGGTGTCCTACAATGAGCAGTTCTTC.

The chain has TRBV14 and TRBJ2-3; TRBD2 matches 8 bases. This CDR3 has 16 amino acids. Trimming removed 4 bases from V and 1 base from J; junction bases left unmatched: 7. CDR1 and CDR2 from the germline V gene are SGHDN and FVKESK. CDR3 nucleotides: TGTGCCAGCAGCCCCTTAGCGGGGCGCGGCACAGATACGCAGTATTTT. Its translation is CASSPLAGRGTDTQYF.

V is TRBV19 and J is TRBJ2-5, with 7 bases lining up with TRBD2. The CDR3 runs to 16 residues. Germline V gene lookup returns CDR1 LNHDA and CDR2 SQIVND (reference sequence). V lost 6 bases and J lost 2; bases outside the gene matches: 12. CDR3 loop: CASSPFVAGVQETQYF. In DNA form, the CDR3 reads TGTGCCAGTAGCCCGTTCGTCGCGGGGGTTCAAGAGACCCAGTACTTC.

This chain links TRBV6-6 with TRBJ1-2; 8 bases match TRBD1. The length of the CDR3 is 16 residues. Germline loops: CDR1 MNHNY, CDR2 SVGAGI (reference sequence). V was clipped by 2 bases and J by 4 bases; unmatched bases: 9. In DNA form, the CDR3 reads TGTGCCAGCAGTTACACCGGGACAGGTGCTCCCTATGGCTACACCTTC. Its translation is CASSYTGTGAPYGYTF.

This rearrangement joins TRBV11-3 to TRBJ2-5; maybe TRBD2 (7 bases). This CDR3 is built from 16 residues. Germline V gene lookup returns CDR1 SGHNT and CDR2 YENEEA. Deletions cut 3 bases from V and 3 bases from J, with 17 bases between. The CDR3 sequence is CASSLTTRGAKETQYF. Written as DNA, the CDR3 is TGTGCCAGCAGCTTGACGACACGGGGGGCGAAAGAGACCCAGTACTTC.